The 3 T cell receptor beta chains listed next were all sequenced from one sample in a study of blood T cell repertoires in COVID-19. Data came from immunoSEQ multiplex PCR; TCRdb stores just in-frame clones and leaves some out. The sample lists roughly 200,000 clones; around 85% were seen once. Sequencing was carried out using peripheral blood. These receptors were obtained from a woman between 55 and 75 years old with acute or convalescent COVID-19.

The V gene is TRBV2, the J gene TRBJ2-3, with TRBD2 matching over 14 bases. CDR1 SNHLY and CDR2 FYNNEI come from the germline V gene. Trimming removed 6 bases from V and 6 bases from J; junction bases left unmatched: 5. The CDR3 contains 15 residues. In DNA form, the CDR3 reads TGTGCCAGCAGGAGACTAGCGGGAGGGGAGGATACGCAGTATTTT. Protein: CASRRLAGGEDTQYF. The full variable domain, its missing parts supplied by reference TRBV2 and TRBJ2-3, is EPEVTQTPSHQVTQMGQEVILRCVPISNHLYFYWYRQILGQKVEFLVSFYNNEISEKSEIFDDQFSVERPDGSNFTLKIRSTKLEDSAMYFCASRRLAGGEDTQYFGPGTRLTVL.

J is TRBJ1-1 and V is TRBV5-1; TRBD1 is a possible D gene (6 bases). V lost 5 bases, J lost 5 bases, and 13 bases lay in between. CDR3 length: 13 amino acids. Germline assignment: CDR1 SGHRS and CDR2 YFSETQ. CDR3 region: CASSGQGKTEAFF. Here the CDR3 DNA reads TGCGCCAGCAGTGGGCAGGGGAAAACTGAAGCTTTCTTT.

The CDR3 sequence is CASSLAIRERSDTQYF. As DNA, the CDR3 is TGTGCCAGCAGCTTGGCGATACGGGAGAGGTCAGATACGCAGTATTTT. J is TRBJ2-3 and V is TRBV5-5, with D perhaps TRBD2 (6 bases). The CDR3 has 16 residues. Trimming took 0 bases from V and 4 from J, leaving 15 bases between them. The germline CDR1 and CDR2 sequences are SGHKS and YYEKEE (reference sequence).